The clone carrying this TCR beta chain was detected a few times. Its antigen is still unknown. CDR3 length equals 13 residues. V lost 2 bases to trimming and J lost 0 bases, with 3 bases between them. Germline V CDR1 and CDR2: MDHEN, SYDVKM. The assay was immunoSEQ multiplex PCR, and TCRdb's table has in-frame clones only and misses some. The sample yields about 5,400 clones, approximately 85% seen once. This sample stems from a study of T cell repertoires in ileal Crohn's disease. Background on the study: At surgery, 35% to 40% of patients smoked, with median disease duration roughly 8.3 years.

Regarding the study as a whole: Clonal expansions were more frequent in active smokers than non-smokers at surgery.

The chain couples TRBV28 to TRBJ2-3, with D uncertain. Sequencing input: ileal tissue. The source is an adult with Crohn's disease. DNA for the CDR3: TGTGCCAGCAGTTTAACTAGCACAGATACGCAGTATTTT. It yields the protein CASSLTSTDTQYF.